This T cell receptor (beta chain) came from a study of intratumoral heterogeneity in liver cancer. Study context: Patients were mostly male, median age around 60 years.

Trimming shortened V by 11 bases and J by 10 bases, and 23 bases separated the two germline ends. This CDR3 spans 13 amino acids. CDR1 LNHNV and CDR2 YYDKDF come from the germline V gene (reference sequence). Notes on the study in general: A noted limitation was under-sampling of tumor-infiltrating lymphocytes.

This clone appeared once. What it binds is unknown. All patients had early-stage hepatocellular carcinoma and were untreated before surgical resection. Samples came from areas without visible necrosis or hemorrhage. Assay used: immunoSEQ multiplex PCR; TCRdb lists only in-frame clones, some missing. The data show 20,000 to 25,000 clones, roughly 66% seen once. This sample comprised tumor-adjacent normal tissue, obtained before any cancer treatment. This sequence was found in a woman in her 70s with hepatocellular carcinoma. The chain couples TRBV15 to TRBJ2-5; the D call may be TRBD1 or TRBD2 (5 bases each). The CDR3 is CAAKVGDGLGQYF. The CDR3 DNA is TGTGCCGCCAAGGTAGGGGACGGCCTTGGCCAGTACTTC.